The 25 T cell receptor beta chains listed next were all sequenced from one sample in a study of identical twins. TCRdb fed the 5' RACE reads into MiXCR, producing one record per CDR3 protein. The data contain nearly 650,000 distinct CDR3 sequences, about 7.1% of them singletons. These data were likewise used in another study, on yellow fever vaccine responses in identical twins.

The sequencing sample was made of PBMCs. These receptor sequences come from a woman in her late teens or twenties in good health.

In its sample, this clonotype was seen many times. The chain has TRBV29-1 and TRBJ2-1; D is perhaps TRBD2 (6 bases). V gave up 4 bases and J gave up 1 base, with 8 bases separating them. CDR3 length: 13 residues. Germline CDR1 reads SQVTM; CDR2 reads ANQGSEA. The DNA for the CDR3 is TGCAGCGTTGGCCGGGGGTCCTACAATGAGCAGTTCTTC. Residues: CSVGRGSYNEQFF.

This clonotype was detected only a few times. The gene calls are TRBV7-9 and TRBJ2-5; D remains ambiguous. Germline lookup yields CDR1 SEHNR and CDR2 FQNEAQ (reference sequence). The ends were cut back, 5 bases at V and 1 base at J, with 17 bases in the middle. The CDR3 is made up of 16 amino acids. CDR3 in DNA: TGTGCCAGCAGCGGAACGGGTCGATATTCCCAAGAGACCCAGTACTTC. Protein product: CASSGTGRYSQETQYF.

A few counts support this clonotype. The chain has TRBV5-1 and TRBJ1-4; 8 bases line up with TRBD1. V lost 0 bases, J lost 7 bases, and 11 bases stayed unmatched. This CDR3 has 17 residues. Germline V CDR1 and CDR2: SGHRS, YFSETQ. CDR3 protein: CASSLDTTGTGREKLFF. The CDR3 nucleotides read TGCGCCAGCAGCTTGGATACGACCGGGACAGGTCGTGAAAAACTGTTTTTT. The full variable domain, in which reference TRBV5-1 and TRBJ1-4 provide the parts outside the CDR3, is KAGVTQTPRYLIKTRGQQVTLSCSPISGHRSVSWYQQTPGQGLQFLFEYFSETQRNKGNFPGRFSGRQFSNSRSEMNVSTLELGDSALYLCASSLDTTGTGREKLFFGSGTQLSVL.

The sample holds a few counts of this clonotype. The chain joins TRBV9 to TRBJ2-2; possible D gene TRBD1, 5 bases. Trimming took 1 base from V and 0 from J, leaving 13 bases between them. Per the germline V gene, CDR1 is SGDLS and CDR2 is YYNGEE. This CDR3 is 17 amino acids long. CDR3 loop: CASSVISQGTNTGELFF. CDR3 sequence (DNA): TGTGCCAGCAGCGTAATTTCCCAGGGAACGAACACCGGGGAGCTGTTTTTT.

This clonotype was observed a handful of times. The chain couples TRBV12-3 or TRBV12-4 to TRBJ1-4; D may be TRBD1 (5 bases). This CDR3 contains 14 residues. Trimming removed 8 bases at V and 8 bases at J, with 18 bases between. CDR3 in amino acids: CASGDRGRAEKLFF. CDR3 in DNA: TGTGCCAGCGGAGATAGGGGTCGGGCGGAAAAACTGTTTTTT.

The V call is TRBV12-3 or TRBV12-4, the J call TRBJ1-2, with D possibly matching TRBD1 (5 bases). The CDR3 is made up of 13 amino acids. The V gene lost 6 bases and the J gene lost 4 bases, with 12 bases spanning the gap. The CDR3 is CASSLTDAYGYTF. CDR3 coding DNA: TGTGCCAGCAGCTTGACAGACGCCTATGGCTACACCTTC.

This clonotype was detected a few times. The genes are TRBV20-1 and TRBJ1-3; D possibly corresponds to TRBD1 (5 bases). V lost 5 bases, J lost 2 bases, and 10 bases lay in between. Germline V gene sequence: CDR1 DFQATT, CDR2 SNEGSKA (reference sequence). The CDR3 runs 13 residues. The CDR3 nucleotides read TGCAGTGCTCGACCGGGGCCTGGAAACACCATATATTTT. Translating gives CSARPGPGNTIYF.

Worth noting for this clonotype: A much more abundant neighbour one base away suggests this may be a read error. The CDR3 DNA reads TGTGCCAGCAGTGAAGACGGGGGATCCTACAATGAGCAGTTCTTC. It codes for CASSEDGGSYNEQFF. The chain links TRBV6-1 to TRBJ2-1; tentative D call: TRBD2 (6 bases). V dropped 1 base and J dropped 1 base, with 8 bases sitting between them. The CDR3 sequence is 15 residues long. CDR1 is MNHNS and CDR2 is SASEGT in the germline V gene.

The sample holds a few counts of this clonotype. CDR3 sequence (DNA): TGTGCCAGCAGTCCCTCCGGGACGCTCCCGGGGGGCGAGCAGTACTTC. This gives the protein CASSPSGTLPGGEQYF. This chain connects TRBV2 to TRBJ2-7; 7 bases fit TRBD2. Germline V gene lookup returns CDR1 SNHLY and CDR2 FYNNEI. The CDR3 consists of 16 residues. V was pared by 5 bases and J by 6 bases, with 16 bases of the junction left unmatched.

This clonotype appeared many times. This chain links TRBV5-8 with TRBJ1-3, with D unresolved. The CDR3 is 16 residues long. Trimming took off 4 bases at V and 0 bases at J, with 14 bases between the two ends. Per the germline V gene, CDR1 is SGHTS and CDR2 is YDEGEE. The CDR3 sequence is CASSPVKTASGNTIYF. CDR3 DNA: TGTGCCAGCAGCCCGGTGAAAACAGCCTCTGGAAACACCATATATTTT.

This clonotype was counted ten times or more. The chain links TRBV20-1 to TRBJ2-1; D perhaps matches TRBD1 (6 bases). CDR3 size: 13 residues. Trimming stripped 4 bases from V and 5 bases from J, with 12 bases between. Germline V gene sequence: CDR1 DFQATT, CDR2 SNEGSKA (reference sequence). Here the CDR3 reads CSAKRQVHNEQFF. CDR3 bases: TGCAGTGCTAAGCGACAGGTACACAATGAGCAGTTCTTC.

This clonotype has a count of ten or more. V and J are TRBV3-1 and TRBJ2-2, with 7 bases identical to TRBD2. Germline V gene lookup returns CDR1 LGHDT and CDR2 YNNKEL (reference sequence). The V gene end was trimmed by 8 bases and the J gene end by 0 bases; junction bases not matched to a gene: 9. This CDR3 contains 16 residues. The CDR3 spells CASGLSGAANTGELFF. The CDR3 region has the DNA TGTGCCAGCGGATTAAGCGGGGCTGCGAACACCGGGGAGCTGTTTTTT.

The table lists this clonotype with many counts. CDR3 in amino acids: CASSQVRRGETQYF. CDR3 DNA: TGCGCCAGCAGCCAAGTTCGCAGGGGGGAGACCCAGTACTTC. The chain combines TRBV4-1 with TRBJ2-5; 7 nucleotides agree with TRBD1. The V gene end was trimmed by 1 base and the J gene end by 5 bases; junction bases not matched to a gene: 4. Germline V gene sequence: CDR1 MGHRA, CDR2 YSYEKL. This CDR3 contains 14 residues.

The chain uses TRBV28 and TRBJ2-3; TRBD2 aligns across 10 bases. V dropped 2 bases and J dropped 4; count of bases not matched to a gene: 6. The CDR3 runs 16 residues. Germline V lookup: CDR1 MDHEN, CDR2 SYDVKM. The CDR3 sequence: CASSLGLAGESDTQYF. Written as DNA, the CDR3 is TGTGCCAGCAGTTTAGGGCTAGCGGGGGAGTCAGATACGCAGTATTTT.

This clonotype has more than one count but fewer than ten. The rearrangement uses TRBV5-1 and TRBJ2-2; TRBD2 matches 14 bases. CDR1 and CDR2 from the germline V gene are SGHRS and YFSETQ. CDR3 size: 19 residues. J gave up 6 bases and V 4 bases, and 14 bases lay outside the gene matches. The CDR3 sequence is CASSLGTSGGQLGAGELFF. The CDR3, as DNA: TGCGCCAGCAGCCTTGGGACTAGCGGGGGCCAACTCGGGGCCGGGGAGCTGTTTTTT.

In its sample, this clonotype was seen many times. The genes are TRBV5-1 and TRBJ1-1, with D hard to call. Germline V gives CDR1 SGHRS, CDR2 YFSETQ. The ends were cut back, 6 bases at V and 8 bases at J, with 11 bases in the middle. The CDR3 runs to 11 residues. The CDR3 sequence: CASNLGEEAFF. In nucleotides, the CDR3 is TGCGCCAGCAACCTGGGAGAAGAAGCTTTCTTT.

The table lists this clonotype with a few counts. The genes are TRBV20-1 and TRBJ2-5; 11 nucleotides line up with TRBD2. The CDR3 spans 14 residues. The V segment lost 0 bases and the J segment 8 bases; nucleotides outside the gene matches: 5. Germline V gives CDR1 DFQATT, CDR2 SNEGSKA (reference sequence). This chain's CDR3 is CSARDRLAGTTQYF. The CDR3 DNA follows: TGCAGTGCTAGAGATCGACTAGCGGGGACAACCCAGTACTTC.

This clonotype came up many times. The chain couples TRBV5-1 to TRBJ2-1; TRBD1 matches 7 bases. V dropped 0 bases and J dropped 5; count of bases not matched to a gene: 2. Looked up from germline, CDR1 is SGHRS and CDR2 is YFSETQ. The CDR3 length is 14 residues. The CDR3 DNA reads TGCGCCAGCAGCTTGGACAGGGGTCACAATGAGCAGTTCTTC. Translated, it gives CASSLDRGHNEQFF.

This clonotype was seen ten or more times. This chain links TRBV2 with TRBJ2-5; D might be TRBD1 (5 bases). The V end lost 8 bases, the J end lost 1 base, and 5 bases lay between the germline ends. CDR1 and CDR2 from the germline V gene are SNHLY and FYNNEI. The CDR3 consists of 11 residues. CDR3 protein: CASGAQETQYF. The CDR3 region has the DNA TGTGCCAGCGGGGCCCAAGAGACCCAGTACTTC. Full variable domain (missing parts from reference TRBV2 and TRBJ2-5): EPEVTQTPSHQVTQMGQEVILRCVPISNHLYFYWYRQILGQKVEFLVSFYNNEISEKSEIFDDQFSVERPDGSNFTLKIRSTKLEDSAMYFCASGAQETQYFGPGTRLLVL.

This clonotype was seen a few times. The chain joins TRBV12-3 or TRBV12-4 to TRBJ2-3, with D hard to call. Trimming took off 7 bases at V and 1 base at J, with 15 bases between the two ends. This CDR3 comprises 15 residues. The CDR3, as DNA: TGTGCCAGCACCCTGGCCCGGCCTGGCACAGATACGCAGTATTTT. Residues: CASTLARPGTDTQYF.

CDR3 coding DNA: TGCGCCAGCAGCTTGGGCATTAGCGGGGGGCCAAGCACAGATACGCAGTATTTT. Translation: CASSLGISGGPSTDTQYF. The J gene is TRBJ2-3, the V gene TRBV5-1, with 10 bases fitting TRBD2. This CDR3 region has 18 residues. Germline CDR1 is SGHRS and CDR2 is YFSETQ. V lost 0 bases and J lost 0; bases outside the gene matches: 7.

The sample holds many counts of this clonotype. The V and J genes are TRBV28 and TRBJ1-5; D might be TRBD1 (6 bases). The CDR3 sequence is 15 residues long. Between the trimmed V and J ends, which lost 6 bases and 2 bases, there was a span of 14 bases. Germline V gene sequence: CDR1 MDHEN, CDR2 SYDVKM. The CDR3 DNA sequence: TGTGCCAGCAGGCCCGGCGACAGGCGCAATCAGCCCCAGCATTTT. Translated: CASRPGDRRNQPQHF.

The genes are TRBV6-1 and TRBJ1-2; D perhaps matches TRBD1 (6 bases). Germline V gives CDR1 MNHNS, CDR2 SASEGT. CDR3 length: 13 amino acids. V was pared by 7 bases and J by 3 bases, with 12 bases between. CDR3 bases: TGTGCCAGCAAGCAAACAGGGTACTATGGCTACACCTTC. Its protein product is CASKQTGYYGYTF.

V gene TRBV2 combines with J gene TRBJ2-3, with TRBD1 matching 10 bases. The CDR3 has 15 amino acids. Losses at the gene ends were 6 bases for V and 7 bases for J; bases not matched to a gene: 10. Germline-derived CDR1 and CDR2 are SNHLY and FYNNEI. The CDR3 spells CASRPEGQGRYTQYF. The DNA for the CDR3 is TGTGCCAGCAGGCCCGAGGGACAGGGGAGATATACGCAGTATTTT.

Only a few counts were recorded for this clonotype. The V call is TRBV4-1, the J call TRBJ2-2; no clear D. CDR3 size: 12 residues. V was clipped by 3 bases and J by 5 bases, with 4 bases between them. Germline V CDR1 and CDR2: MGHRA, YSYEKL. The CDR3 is CASSHRTGELFF. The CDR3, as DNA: TGCGCCAGCAGCCATCGGACCGGGGAGCTGTTTTTT.